This entry lists 9 T cell receptor beta chains sequenced from one sample in a study of identical twins (dated by TCRdb to 2016 to 2018). Libraries were made using 5' RACE. Sequencing was carried out with an Illumina HiSeq 2000. The raw public data were reprocessed by TCRdb itself: fastp quality trimming at Q25, MiXCR clonotype calling, in-frame beta chains only. Rows with a matching CDR3 protein are joined into one entry that keeps the most common DNA and genes. For this sample there are 1.5 million to 2 million distinct CDR3 sequences; 25% to 35% appear just once. Approximately 0.29% of the sample is taken by the ten largest. Sequenced: cord blood. These TCRs come from a newborn girl in good health.

The rearrangement joins TRBV5-1 to TRBJ2-5; D might be TRBD1 (6 bases). CDR1 and CDR2 (germline): SGHRS, YFSETQ. The CDR3 covers 14 residues. V shed 0 bases and J shed 3 bases, with 9 bases lying between them. CDR3 amino acids: CASSLAGDKETQYF. CDR3 nucleotides: TGCGCCAGCAGCTTGGCCGGGGACAAAGAGACCCAGTACTTC.

The genes are TRBV18 and TRBJ2-7; possibly TRBD1 for D (6 bases). Trimming took 6 bases from V and 2 from J, leaving 11 bases between them. In germline, CDR1 is KGHSH, CDR2 LQKENI. This CDR3 comprises 13 residues. DNA for the CDR3: TGTGCCAGCTCCTGGGACAACACCTACGAGCAGTACTTC. This sequence encodes CASSWDNTYEQYF. Full variable domain (missing parts from reference TRBV18 and TRBJ2-7): NAGVMQNPRHLVRRRGQEARLRCSPMKGHSHVYWYRQLPEEGLKFMVYLQKENIIDESGMPKERFSAEFPKEGPSILRIQQVVRGDSAAYFCASSWDNTYEQYFGPGTRLTVT.

This clonotype was detected only a few times. V and J are TRBV4-2 and TRBJ2-3; 8 nucleotides match TRBD2. The J segment lost 0 bases and the V segment lost 0 bases, leaving 11 bases of the junction unmatched. This CDR3 comprises 19 residues. From germline, CDR1 is LGHNA and CDR2 YNFKEQ. The CDR3 here is CASSQDPLVSGASTDTQYF. CDR3 DNA: TGTGCCAGCAGCCAAGATCCCCTAGTTAGCGGGGCCAGCACAGATACGCAGTATTTT.

This clonotype has just one count. V and J are TRBV27 and TRBJ1-1; the D gene is possibly TRBD1 (6 bases). This CDR3 is 13 amino acids long. Germline assignment: CDR1 MNHEY and CDR2 SMNVEV (reference sequence). Trimming cost V 6 bases and J 4 bases, with 12 bases left between them. The CDR3: CASRTGKTTEAFF. CDR3 coding DNA: TGTGCCAGCAGAACAGGGAAGACCACTGAAGCTTTCTTT.

The chain joins TRBV11-3 to TRBJ2-7, with 9 bases identical to TRBD1. Germline CDR1 reads SGHNT; CDR2 reads YENEEA. The CDR3 length is 15 residues. V shed 1 base, J shed 4 bases, and the junction held 5 bases outside the gene matches. In DNA form, the CDR3 reads TGTGCCAGCAGCTTAGGCGGACAGGGGAAATACGAGCAGTACTTC. This sequence encodes CASSLGGQGKYEQYF.

The chain has TRBV20-1 and TRBJ2-5; no firm D call. The germline V gene has CDR1 DFQATT and CDR2 SNEGSKA (reference sequence). CDR3 length equals 14 residues. Between the trimmed V and J ends, which lost 0 bases and 11 bases, there was a span of 19 bases. As DNA, the CDR3 is TGCAGTGCTAGAGATCTTGTTGGGGTCGATGAGCAGTACTTC. It is translated as CSARDLVGVDEQYF.

V is TRBV28 and J is TRBJ2-5, with 13 bases fitting TRBD2. With 7 bases clipped from V and 11 bases from J, the junction kept 19 bases outside the gene matches. The germline V gene has CDR1 MDHEN and CDR2 SYDVKM. CDR3 length equals 17 residues. CDR3 nucleotides: TGTGCCAGCAAGGGTCGCGCCGGACTAGCGGGAGCCAATGAGCAGTACTTC. Amino acid sequence: CASKGRAGLAGANEQYF. Supplemented by reference TRBV28 and TRBJ2-5, the full variable domain reads DVKVTQSSRYLVKRTGEKVFLECVQDMDHENMFWYRQDPGLGLRLIYFSYDVKMKEKGDIPEGYSVSREKKERFSLILESASTNQTSMYLCASKGRAGLAGANEQYFGPGTRLLVL.

There are many counts of this clonotype. The V call is TRBV20-1, the J call TRBJ2-7, with D perhaps TRBD2 (5 bases). Trimming removed 0 bases at V and 0 bases at J, with 6 bases between. Germline CDR1 DFQATT, CDR2 SNEGSKA (reference sequence). The CDR3 spans 13 residues. The CDR3, as DNA: TGCAGTGCTAGAGATGGACTCTCCTACGAGCAGTACTTC. It translates to CSARDGLSYEQYF.

This clonotype was found a few times. The chain couples TRBV14 to TRBJ2-3; 10 nucleotides match TRBD2. Germline values: CDR1 SGHDN, CDR2 FVKESK. With V trimmed by 6 bases and J by 1 base, 10 bases remained unmatched. The length of the CDR3 is 17 residues. The DNA of the CDR3 is TGTGCCAGCAGTTACCTAGCGGGAGAGCATGGCACAGATACGCAGTATTTT. Translation gives CASSYLAGEHGTDTQYF.